The present T cell receptor (beta chain) was sequenced within a study of shared clonotypes between healthy human individuals (TCRdb year 2020). Background for the entire study: Three men and two women, aged 18 to 49 years, made up the cohort. For each donor, CD4 naive and CD4 memory were each given three plates, CD8 naive was given two plates, and CD8 memory was given one plate. The study deeply sequenced blood TCR repertoires of about 5 healthy adults to estimate repertoire size and the extent of clonotype sharing between individuals. To increase sequencing depth and limit assay-specific biases, different laboratories used diverse techniques to prepare libraries and sequence TCR repertoires. Per donor, leukapheresis produced somewhere between about 0.94 and 10 billion PBMCs. Study-wide findings and limitations: Compared with non-shared clonotypes, the clonotypes found in all four sorted-subset donors had higher generation probabilities. Rarefaction of sorted-subset datasets indicated incomplete sequencing despite the large sequencing depth. Approximately 5% of naive CD4, roughly 3.6% of naive CD8, 2.3% of memory CD4, and around 0.4% of memory CD8 clonotypes were shared across a few donors. The small number of donors limited the genetic and exposure-history diversity represented. Sampling was restricted to blood, and TCR repertoires in tissue are likely to differ from TCR repertoires in blood. Pairwise subsampling indicated that sequencing depth was expected to affect the degree of clonotype sharing among donors. Larger estimated clonotype richness was generally found for naive subsets than for memory subsets.

TCR CDR3 regions were amplified from genomic DNA by multiplex PCR using the deep immunoSEQ assay. Genomic DNA extracted from each cell subset was distributed evenly over all wells of several immunoSEQ 96-well plates, and each plate served as one replicate. For sorted subsets, 200 to 250 ng of genomic DNA, equivalent to 25,000 to 30,000 T cell genomes, went into each replicate PCR. Purified libraries were measured with a Qubit 3.0 fluorometer, size-checked on a Bioanalyzer 2100, and measured again with the KAPA Library Quantification kit. Every immunoSEQ 96-well plate was sequenced on a dedicated single-read 150-cycle Illumina NextSeq 550 flow cell. The original methods were these. Because the immunoSEQ output held only junctional sequences and lacked quality scores, the filtering could not match the filtering applied to full-length reads. To assign V/J genes and CDR3, sequences were annotated against IMGT germline references using PyIR, a Python wrapper for IgBLAST v1.9. Any read was removed if the V/J assignment was weak (E-value above 1e-6), the CDR3 was missing, or the read contained stop codons, out-of-frame junctions, or ambiguous translated residues. V3J clonotypes were defined as sequences sharing the same inferred V gene, J gene, and CDR3 amino acid sequence. The percentage overlap between two repertoires was calculated by dividing the number of shared unique clonotypes by the size of the smaller repertoire. Repertoire richness was assessed with RTK rarefaction, the Chao1 estimator, and Recon v2.1 estimates of unobserved clonotypes. OLGA was used to compute generation probabilities for all TCRbeta clonotypes that the gDNA method yielded from four donors. TCRdb re-hosts the immuneACCESS table, in-frame sequences only. Its copies lack some clones; in the studies checked, an unresolved V gene accounts for under half of them, and the cause for the rest is not known. The V and J calls and clone size were taken over from that table, and D and trimming were inferred from the DNA. This sample is represented by some 2,500,000 clones; 85% to 95% of them were singletons. 0.3% to 0.45% of the sample belongs to the ten largest clones.

Worth noting for this clone: Its antigen specificity is not known. One base away there is no much larger clone; base qualities are not given.

The donors were healthy, HIV-negative adults with no recently reported acute infections or vaccinations. Every donor was a Caucasian adult residing in Nashville, Tennessee, USA. CD4+ T cells were enriched through magnetic negative selection, after which naive cells were positively selected on CD45RA and the remaining negative fraction served as the memory subset. Blood was obtained by leukapheresis, after which PBMCs were separated by Ficoll-Histopaque density gradient centrifugation and cryopreserved in liquid nitrogen vapor phase. Purity and quantity of every magnetically sorted T cell population were checked by analytical flow cytometry. From each sorted fraction, genomic DNA was isolated and quantified by UV absorbance on a Nanodrop 2000c. The CDR3 runs 17 amino acids, cysteine and phenylalanine included. Only the CDR3 DNA stays, 51 bases, in frame from base 1. The germline V gene provides CDR1 SGHVS and CDR2 FQNEAQ. Relative to germline, V is missing 5 bases and J is missing 0 bases, with 8 bases of the junction outside any gene match.

In this chain, TRBV7-8 is recombined with TRBJ2-7; 12 nucleotides in the junction match TRBD2. The source material was naive CD4+ T cells from PBMCs. This specimen's cell subset or site label, per the study, means: CD45RA+ positively selected. The TCR sequence derives from a man in his late teens or twenties in good health. Some clones in this sample may be carry-over from other donors' samples. The CDR3 region reads CASSLTSGSPTSYEQYF. The DNA reads TGTGCCAGCAGCCTGACTAGCGGGAGCCCCACCTCCTACGAGCAGTACTTC.